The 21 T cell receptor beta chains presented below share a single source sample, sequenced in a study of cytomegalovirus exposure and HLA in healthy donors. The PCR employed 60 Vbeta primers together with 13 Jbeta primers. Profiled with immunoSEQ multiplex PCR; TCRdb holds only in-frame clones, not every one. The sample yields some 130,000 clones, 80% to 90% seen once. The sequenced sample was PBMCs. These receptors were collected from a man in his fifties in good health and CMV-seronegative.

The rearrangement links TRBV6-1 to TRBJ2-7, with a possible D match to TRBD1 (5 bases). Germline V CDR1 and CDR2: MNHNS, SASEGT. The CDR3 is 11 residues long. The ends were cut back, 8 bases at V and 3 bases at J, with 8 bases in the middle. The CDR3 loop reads CASSGIYEQYF. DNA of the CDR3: TGTGCCAGCTCAGGGATCTACGAGCAGTACTTC.

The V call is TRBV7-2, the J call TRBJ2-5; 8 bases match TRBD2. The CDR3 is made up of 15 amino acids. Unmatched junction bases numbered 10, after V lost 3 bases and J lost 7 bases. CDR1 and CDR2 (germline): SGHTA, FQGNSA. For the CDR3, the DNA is TGTGCCAGCAGCTTTCCGACTAGCGCCGTAGGGACCCAGTACTTC. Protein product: CASSFPTSAVGTQYF. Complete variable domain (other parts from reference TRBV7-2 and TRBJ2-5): GAGVSQSPSNKVTEKGKDVELRCDPISGHTALYWYRQSLGQGLEFLIYFQGNSAPDKSGLPSDRFSAERTGGSVSTLTIQRTQQEDSAVYLCASSFPTSAVGTQYFGPGTRLLVL.

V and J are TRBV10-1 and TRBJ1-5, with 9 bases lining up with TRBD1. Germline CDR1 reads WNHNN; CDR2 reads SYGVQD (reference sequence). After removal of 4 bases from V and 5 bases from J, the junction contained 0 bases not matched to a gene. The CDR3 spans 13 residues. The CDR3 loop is CASSGTGDQPQHF. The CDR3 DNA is TGCGCCAGCAGTGGGACAGGGGATCAGCCCCAGCATTTT.

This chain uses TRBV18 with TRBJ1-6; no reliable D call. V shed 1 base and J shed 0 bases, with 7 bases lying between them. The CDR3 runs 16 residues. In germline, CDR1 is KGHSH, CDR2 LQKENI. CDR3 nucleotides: TGTGCCAGCTCACCACACGCAGGCTCCTATAATTCACCCCTCCACTTT. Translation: CASSPHAGSYNSPLHF.

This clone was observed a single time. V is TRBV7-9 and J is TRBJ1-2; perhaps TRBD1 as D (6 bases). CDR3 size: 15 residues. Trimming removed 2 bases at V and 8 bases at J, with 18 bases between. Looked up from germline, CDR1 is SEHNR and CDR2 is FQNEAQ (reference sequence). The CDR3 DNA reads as TGTGCCAGCAGCTTAAATTCGTGGGGGGGCGACGGCTACACCTTC. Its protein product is CASSLNSWGGDGYTF.

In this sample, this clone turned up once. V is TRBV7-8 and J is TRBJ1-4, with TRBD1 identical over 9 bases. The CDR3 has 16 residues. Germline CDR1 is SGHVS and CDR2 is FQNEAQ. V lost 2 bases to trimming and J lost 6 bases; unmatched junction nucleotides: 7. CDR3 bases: TGTGCCAGCAGCTTACCGGGACAGGGTAGAGATGAAAAACTGTTTTTT. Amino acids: CASSLPGQGRDEKLFF.

The CDR3 DNA sequence: TGCGCCAGCAGCGTCGGACAGGCCGGGAATGAGCAGTTCTTC. This codes for CASSVGQAGNEQFF. The gene calls are TRBV5-1 and TRBJ2-1, with TRBD1 matching 7 bases. V trimming: 4 bases; J trimming: 7 bases; junction bases outside the gene matches: 8. This CDR3 has 14 amino acids. Germline V gene sequence: CDR1 SGHRS, CDR2 YFSETQ.

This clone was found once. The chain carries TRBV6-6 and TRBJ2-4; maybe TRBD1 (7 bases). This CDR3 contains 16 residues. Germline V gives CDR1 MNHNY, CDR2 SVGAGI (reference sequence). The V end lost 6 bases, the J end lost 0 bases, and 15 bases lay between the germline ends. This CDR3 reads CASRARQGLAKNIQYF. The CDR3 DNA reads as TGTGCCAGCAGGGCCAGACAGGGACTAGCCAAAAACATTCAGTACTTC.

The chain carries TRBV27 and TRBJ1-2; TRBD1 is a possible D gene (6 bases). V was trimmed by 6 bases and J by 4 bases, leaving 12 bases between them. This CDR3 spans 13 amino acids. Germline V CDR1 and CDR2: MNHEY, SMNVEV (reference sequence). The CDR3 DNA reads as TGTGCCAGCAGCCTTCAAGGGGGCTATGGCTACACCTTC. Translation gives CASSLQGGYGYTF.

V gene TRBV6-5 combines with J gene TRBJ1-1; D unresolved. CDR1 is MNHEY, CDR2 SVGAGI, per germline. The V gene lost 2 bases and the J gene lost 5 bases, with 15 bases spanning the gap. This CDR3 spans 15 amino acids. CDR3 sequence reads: CASSYPGLSGTEAFF. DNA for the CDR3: TGTGCCAGCAGTTACCCCGGTCTATCGGGGACTGAAGCTTTCTTT.

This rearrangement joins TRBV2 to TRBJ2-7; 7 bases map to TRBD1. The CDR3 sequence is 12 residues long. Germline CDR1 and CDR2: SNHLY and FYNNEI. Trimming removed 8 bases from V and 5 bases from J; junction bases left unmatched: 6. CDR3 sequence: CASCDRVDEQYF. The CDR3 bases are TGTGCCAGCTGCGACAGGGTCGACGAGCAGTACTTC.

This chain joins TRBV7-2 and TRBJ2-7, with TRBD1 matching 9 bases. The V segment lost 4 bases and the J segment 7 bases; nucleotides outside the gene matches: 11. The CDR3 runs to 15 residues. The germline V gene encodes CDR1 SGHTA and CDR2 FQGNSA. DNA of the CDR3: TGTGCCAGCAGCTCATCGACAGGGGGAATAGGGGAGCAGTACTTC. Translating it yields CASSSSTGGIGEQYF.

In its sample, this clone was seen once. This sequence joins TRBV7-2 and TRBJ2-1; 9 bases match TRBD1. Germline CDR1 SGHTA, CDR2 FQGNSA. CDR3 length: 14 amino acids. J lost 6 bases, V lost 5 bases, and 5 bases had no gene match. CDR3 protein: CASSPGQGINEQFF. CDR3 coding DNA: TGTGCCAGCAGCCCCGGACAGGGGATCAATGAGCAGTTCTTC.

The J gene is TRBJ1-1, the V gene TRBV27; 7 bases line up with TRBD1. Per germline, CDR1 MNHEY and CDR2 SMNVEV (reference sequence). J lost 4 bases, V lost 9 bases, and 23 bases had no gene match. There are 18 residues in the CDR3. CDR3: CASRTYIRGGGAGTEAFF. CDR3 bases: TGTGCCAGTCGCACCTATATTAGAGGAGGGGGCGCCGGCACTGAAGCTTTCTTT.

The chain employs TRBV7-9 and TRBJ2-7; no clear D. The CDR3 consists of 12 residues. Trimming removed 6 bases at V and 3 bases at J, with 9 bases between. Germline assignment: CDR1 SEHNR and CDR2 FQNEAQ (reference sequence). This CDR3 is CASSPNIYEQYF. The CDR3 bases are TGTGCCAGCAGTCCAAACATCTACGAGCAGTACTTC.

The CDR3 is CASSLRGQGGYEQYF. The CDR3 DNA reads as TGTGCCAGCAGCCTCCGCGGACAGGGAGGCTACGAGCAGTACTTC. This chain joins TRBV11-3 and TRBJ2-7; 8 nucleotides agree with TRBD1. CDR3 length equals 15 residues. V gave up 5 bases and J gave up 3 bases; unmatched junction bases: 9. Germline loops: CDR1 SGHNT, CDR2 YENEEA.

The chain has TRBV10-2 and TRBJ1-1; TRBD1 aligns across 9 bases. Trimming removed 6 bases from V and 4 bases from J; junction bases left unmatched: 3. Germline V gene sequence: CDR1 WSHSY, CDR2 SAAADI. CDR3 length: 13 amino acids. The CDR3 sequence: CASRTGGITEAFF. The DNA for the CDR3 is TGCGCCAGCAGAACAGGGGGCATCACTGAAGCTTTCTTT.

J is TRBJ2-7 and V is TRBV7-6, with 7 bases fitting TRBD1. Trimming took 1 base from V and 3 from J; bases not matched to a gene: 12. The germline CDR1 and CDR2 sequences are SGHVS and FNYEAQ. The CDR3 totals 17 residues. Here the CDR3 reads CASSLEPTGNGDYEQYF. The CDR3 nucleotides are TGTGCCAGCAGCTTAGAACCGACAGGGAATGGTGACTACGAGCAGTACTTC.

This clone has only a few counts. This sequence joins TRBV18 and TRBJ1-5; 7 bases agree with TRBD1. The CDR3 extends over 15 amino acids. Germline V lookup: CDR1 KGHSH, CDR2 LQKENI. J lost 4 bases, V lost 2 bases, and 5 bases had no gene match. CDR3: CASSPKGALNQPQHF. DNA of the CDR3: TGTGCCAGCTCACCAAAGGGGGCCCTAAATCAGCCCCAGCATTTT.

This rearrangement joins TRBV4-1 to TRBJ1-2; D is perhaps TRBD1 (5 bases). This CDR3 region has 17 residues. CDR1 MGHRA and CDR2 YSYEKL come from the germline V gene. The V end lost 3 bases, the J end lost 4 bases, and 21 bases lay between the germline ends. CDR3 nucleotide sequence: TGCGCCAGCAGCCAGGGGTCCGGGGGACGTAACGTCTATGGCTACACCTTC. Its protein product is CASSQGSGGRNVYGYTF.

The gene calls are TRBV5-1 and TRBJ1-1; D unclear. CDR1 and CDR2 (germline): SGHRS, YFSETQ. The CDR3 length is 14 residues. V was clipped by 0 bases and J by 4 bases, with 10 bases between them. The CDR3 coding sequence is TGCGCCAGCAGCTTGGTTCAGCGGGGCACTGAAGCTTTCTTT. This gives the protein CASSLVQRGTEAFF.